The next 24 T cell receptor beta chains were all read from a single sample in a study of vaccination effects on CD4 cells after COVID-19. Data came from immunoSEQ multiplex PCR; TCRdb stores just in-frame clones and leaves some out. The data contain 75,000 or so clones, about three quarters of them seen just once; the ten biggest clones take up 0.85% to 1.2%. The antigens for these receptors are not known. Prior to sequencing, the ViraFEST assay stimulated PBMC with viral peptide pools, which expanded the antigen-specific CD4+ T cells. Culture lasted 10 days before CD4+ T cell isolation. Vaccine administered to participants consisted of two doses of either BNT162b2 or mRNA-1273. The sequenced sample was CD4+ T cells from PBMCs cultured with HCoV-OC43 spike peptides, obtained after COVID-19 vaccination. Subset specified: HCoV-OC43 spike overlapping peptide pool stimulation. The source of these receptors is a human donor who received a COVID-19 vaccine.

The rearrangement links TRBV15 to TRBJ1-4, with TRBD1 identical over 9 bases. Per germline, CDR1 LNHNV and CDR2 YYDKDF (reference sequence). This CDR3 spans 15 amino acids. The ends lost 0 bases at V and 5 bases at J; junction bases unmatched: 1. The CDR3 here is CATSREGTGNEKLFF. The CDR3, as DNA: TGTGCCACCAGCAGAGAGGGGACAGGGAATGAAAAACTGTTTTTT.

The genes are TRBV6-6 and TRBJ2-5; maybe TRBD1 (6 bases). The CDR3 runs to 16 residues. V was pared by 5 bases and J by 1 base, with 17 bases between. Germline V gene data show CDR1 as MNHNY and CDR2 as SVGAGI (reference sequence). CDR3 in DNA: TGTGCCAGCAGTCGACTTCGCACAGGGATCCAAGAGACCCAGTACTTC. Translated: CASSRLRTGIQETQYF.

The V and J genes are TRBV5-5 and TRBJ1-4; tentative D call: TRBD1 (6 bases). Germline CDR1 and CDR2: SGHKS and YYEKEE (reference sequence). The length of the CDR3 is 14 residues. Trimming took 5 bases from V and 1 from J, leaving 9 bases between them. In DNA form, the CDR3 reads TGTGCCAGCAGGCGGGACATAACTAATGAAAAACTGTTTTTT. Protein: CASRRDITNEKLFF.

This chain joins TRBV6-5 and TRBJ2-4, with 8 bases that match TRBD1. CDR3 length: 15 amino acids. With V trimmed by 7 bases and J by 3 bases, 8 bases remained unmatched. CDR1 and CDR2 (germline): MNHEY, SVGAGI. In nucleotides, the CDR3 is TGTGCCAGCAAGGAAGACAGGGGTGTCAAAAACATTCAGTACTTC. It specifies CASKEDRGVKNIQYF.

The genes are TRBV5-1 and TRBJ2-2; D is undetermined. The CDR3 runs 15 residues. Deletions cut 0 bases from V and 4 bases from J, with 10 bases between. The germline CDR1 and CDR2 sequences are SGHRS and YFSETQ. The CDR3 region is CASSLAPESTGELFF. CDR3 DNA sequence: TGCGCCAGCAGCTTGGCTCCAGAAAGCACCGGGGAGCTGTTTTTT. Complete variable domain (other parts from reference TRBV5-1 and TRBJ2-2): KAGVTQTPRYLIKTRGQQVTLSCSPISGHRSVSWYQQTPGQGLQFLFEYFSETQRNKGNFPGRFSGRQFSNSRSEMNVSTLELGDSALYLCASSLAPESTGELFFGEGSRLTVL.

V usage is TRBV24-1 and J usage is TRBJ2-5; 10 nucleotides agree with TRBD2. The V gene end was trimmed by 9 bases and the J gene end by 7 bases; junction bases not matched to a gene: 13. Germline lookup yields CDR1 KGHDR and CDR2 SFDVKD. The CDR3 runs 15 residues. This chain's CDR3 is CATQGPAGGLGTQYF. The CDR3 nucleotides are TGTGCCACCCAGGGACCAGCGGGGGGGCTGGGGACCCAGTACTTC.

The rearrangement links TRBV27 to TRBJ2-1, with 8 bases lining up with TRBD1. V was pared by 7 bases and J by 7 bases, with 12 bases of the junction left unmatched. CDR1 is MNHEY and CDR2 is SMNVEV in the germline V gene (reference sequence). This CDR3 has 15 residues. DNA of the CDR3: TGTGCCAGCAAGGTTTTTGGACAGGGCATGAATGAGCAGTTCTTC. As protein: CASKVFGQGMNEQFF.

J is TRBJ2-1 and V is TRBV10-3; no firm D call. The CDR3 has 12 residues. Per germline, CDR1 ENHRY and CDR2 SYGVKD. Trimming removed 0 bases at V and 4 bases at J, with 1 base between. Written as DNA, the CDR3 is TGTGCCATCAGTGAGTCTTACAATGAGCAGTTCTTC. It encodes CAISESYNEQFF.

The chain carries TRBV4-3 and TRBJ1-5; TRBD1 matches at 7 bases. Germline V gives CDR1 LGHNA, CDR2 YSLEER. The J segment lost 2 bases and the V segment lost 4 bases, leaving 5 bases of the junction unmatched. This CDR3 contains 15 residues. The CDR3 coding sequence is TGCGCCAGCAGCCCACGAGGGACAGGCAATCAGCCCCAGCATTTT. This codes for CASSPRGTGNQPQHF.

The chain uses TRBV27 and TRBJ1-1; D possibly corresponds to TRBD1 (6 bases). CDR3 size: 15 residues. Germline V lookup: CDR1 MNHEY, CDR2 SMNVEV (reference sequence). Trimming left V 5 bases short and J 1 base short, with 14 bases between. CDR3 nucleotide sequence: TGTGCCAGCAGTATGTGGGGGCGCGGGAACACTGAAGCTTTCTTT. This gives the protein CASSMWGRGNTEAFF.

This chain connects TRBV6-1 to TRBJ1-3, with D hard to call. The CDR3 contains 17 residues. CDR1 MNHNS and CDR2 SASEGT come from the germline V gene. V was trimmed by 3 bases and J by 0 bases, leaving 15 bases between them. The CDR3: CASSDLLGQSSGNTIYF. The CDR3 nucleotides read TGTGCCAGCAGTGATTTACTAGGCCAGAGCTCTGGAAACACCATATATTTT.

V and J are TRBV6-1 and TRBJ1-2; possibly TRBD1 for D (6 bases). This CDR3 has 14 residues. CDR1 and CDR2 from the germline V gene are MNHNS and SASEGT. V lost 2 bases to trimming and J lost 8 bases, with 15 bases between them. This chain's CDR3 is CASSETPRGRGYTF. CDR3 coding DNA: TGTGCCAGCAGTGAAACCCCCAGGGGACGGGGCTACACCTTC.

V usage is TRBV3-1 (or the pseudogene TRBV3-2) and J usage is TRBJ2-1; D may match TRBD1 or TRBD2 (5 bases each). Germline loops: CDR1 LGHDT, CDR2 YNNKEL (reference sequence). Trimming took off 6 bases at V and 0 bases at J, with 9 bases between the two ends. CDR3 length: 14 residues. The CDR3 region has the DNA TGTGCCAGCAGGCCAGGGAGCTCCTACAATGAGCAGTTCTTC. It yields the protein CASRPGSSYNEQFF.

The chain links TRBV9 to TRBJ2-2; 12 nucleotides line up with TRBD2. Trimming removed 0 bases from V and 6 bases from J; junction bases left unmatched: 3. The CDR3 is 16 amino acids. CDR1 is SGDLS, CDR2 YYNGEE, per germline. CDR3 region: CASSVVASGGAGELFF. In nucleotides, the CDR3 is TGTGCCAGCAGCGTAGTGGCTAGCGGGGGGGCCGGGGAGCTGTTTTTT.

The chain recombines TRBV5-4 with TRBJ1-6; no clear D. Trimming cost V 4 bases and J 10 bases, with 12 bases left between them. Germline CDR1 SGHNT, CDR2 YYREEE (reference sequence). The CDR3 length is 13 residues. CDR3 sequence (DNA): TGTGCCAGCAGCGCGACCCTTGAGTCACCCCTCCACTTT. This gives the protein CASSATLESPLHF.

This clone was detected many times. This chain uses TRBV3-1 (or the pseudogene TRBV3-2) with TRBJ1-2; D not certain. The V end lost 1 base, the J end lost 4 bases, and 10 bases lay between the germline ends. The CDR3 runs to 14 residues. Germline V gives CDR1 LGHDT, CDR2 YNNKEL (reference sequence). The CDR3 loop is CASSQVQASYGYTF. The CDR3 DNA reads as TGTGCCAGCAGCCAAGTGCAGGCCTCCTATGGCTACACCTTC.

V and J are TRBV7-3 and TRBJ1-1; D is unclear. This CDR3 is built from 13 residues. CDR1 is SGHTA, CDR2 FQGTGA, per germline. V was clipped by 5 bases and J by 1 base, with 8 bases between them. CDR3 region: CASSRTENTEAFF. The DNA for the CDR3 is TGTGCCAGCAGCCGGACTGAGAACACTGAAGCTTTCTTT.

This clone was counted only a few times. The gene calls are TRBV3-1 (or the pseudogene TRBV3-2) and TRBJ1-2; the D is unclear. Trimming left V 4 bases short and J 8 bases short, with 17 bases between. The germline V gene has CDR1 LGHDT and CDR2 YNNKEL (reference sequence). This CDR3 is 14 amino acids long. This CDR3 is CASSPKRREVGYTF. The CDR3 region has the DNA TGTGCCAGCAGCCCCAAAAGACGGGAAGTAGGCTACACCTTC.

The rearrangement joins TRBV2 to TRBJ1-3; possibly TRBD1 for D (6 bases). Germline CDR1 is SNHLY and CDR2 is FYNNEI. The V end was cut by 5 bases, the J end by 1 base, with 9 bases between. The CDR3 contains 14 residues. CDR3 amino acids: CASSTGISGNTIYF. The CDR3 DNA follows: TGTGCCAGCAGTACAGGGATATCTGGAAACACCATATATTTT.

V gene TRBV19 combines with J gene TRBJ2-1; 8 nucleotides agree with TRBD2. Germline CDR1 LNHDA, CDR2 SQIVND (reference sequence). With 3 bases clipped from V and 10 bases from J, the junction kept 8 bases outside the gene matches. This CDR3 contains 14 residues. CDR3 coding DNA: TGTGCCAGTAGTATCGGGACTAGTCTTGGCGAGCAGTTCTTC. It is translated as CASSIGTSLGEQFF.

Written as DNA, the CDR3 is TGTGCCAGCACCATACAGGGGATTGGCAATCAGCCCCAGCATTTT. This sequence encodes CASTIQGIGNQPQHF. This rearrangement joins TRBV6-5 to TRBJ1-5; the match to TRBD1 covers 7 bases. This CDR3 is 15 amino acids long. Trimming removed 7 bases from V and 2 bases from J; junction bases left unmatched: 8. Germline V gene sequence: CDR1 MNHEY, CDR2 SVGAGI.

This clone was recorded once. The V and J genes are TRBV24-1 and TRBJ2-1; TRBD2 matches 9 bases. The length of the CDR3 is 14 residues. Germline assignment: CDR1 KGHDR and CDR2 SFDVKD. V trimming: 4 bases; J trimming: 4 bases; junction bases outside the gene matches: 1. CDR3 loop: CATSESGRYNEQFF. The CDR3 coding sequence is TGTGCCACCAGTGAGAGCGGGAGGTACAATGAGCAGTTCTTC.

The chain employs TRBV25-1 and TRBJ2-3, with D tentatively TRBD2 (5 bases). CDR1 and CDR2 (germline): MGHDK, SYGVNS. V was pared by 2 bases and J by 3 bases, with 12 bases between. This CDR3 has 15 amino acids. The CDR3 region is CASSEPGMGTDTQYF. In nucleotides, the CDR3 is TGTGCCAGCAGTGAACCGGGGATGGGAACAGATACGCAGTATTTT. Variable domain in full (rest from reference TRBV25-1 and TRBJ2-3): EADIYQTPRYLVIGTGKKITLECSQTMGHDKMYWYQQDPGMELHLIHYSYGVNSTEKGDLSSESTVSRIRTEHFPLTLESARPSHTSQYLCASSEPGMGTDTQYFGPGTRLTVL.

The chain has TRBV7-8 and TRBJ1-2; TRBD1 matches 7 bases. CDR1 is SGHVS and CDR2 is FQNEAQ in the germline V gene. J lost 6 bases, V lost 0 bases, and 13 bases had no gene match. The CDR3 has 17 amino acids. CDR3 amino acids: CASSLAVTGPGGNGYTF. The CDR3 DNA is TGTGCCAGCAGCTTAGCTGTAACAGGGCCAGGGGGGAATGGCTACACCTTC.